These 20 T cell receptor beta chains originate from one sample sequenced in a study of beta chain features in type 1 diabetes. As every portion of the isolated RNA was reverse transcribed, the sequencing read expressed TCRB transcripts. TCRdb's copy holds only in-frame clones and misses some; the assay was immunoSEQ multiplex PCR. In the table there are about 620,000 clones, around 15% of which are singletons. Sequencing was performed on naive CD4+ T cells from blood. Receptor source: a man aged 18 to 29 in good health.

The chain recombines TRBV19 with TRBJ2-7; TRBD2 matches at 15 bases. In germline, CDR1 is LNHDA, CDR2 SQIVND (reference sequence). V dropped 5 bases and J dropped 4; count of bases not matched to a gene: 3. The CDR3 runs to 15 residues. The CDR3 here is CASSRTSGRVYEQYF. The CDR3, as DNA: TGTGCCAGTAGTCGGACTAGCGGGAGGGTGTACGAGCAGTACTTC.

This chain connects TRBV18 to TRBJ1-6; TRBD1 is a possible D gene (5 bases). Germline V gene data show CDR1 as KGHSH and CDR2 as LQKENI. This CDR3 has 13 amino acids. Trimming removed 2 bases from V and 8 bases from J, with 7 bases in between. CDR3 DNA sequence: TGTGCCAGCTCACCAGTGGGGCATTCACCCCTCCACTTT. Translated, it gives CASSPVGHSPLHF.

This clone was observed a few times. V usage is TRBV4-3 and J usage is TRBJ1-4; possibly TRBD1 for D (5 bases). The CDR3 sequence is 14 residues long. The germline V gene encodes CDR1 LGHNA and CDR2 YSLEER. V shed 4 bases and J shed 5 bases, with 11 bases lying between them. DNA of the CDR3: TGCGCCAGCAGCCCGGGACTGAGGAATGAAAAACTGTTTTTT. Encoded protein: CASSPGLRNEKLFF.

The rearrangement uses TRBV5-6 and TRBJ2-7; unclear D gene. Trimming pared 0 bases from V and 5 bases from J, leaving 3 bases between. The CDR3 totals 11 residues. CDR1 and CDR2 from the germline V gene are SGHDT and YYEEEE. As DNA, the CDR3 is TGTGCCAGCAGCTTGGCTAACGAGCAGTACTTC. Translated, it gives CASSLANEQYF.

This clone appeared a single time. V is TRBV28 and J is TRBJ2-2, with D unresolved. V was clipped by 5 bases and J by 4 bases, with 14 bases between them. The germline V gene has CDR1 MDHEN and CDR2 SYDVKM. This CDR3 is built from 15 residues. This CDR3 reads CASSPPEWATGELFF. DNA for the CDR3: TGTGCCAGCAGTCCCCCTGAATGGGCCACCGGGGAGCTGTTTTTT.

V usage is TRBV7-2 and J usage is TRBJ2-4, with D maybe TRBD2 (6 bases). This CDR3 contains 16 residues. V was cut by 4 bases and J by 6 bases, with 19 bases left in between. Germline CDR1 reads SGHTA; CDR2 reads FQGNSA. CDR3 in DNA: TGTGCCAGCAGCTCCCCCGGGAGATGGCCAAGAAACATTCAGTACTTC. Amino acids: CASSSPGRWPRNIQYF.

There are a few counts of this clone. The chain uses TRBV10-3 and TRBJ2-2; D is ambiguous. The CDR3 sequence is 13 residues long. V was cut by 1 base and J by 7 bases, with 7 bases left in between. Germline-derived CDR1 and CDR2 are ENHRY and SYGVKD. Here the CDR3 reads CAISELSNGELFF. The CDR3 DNA reads TGTGCCATCAGTGAGTTATCGAACGGGGAGCTGTTTTTT.

The chain couples TRBV2 to TRBJ1-1; D possibly corresponds to TRBD1 (6 bases). V lost 4 bases to trimming and J lost 4 bases, with 16 bases between them. From germline, CDR1 is SNHLY and CDR2 FYNNEI. The CDR3 has 15 residues. CDR3 nucleotides: TGTGCCAGCAGTGGAACAGGGCCTGCCTTCACTGAAGCTTTCTTT. Translating gives CASSGTGPAFTEAFF.

This clone was seen more than once but under ten times. The chain couples TRBV9 to TRBJ2-7, with 10 bases fitting TRBD2. CDR1 is SGDLS, CDR2 YYNGEE, per germline. The CDR3 covers 16 residues. V gave up 4 bases and J gave up 4 bases; unmatched junction bases: 11. The CDR3 bases are TGTGCCAGCAGCTTTAGCGGGGGGAACATGCCTTACGAGCAGTACTTC. Protein sequence: CASSFSGGNMPYEQYF. Filled out from reference TRBV9 and TRBJ2-7, the complete variable domain reads DSGVTQTPKHLITATGQRVTLRCSPRSGDLSVYWYQQSLDQGLQFLIQYYNGEERAKGNILERFSAQQFPDLHSELNLSSLELGDSALYFCASSFSGGNMPYEQYFGPGTRLTVT.

This clone was counted a few times. The chain recombines TRBV2 with TRBJ1-3; no reliable D call. The length of the CDR3 is 14 residues. Trimming removed 5 bases at V and 0 bases at J, with 8 bases between. Germline CDR1 SNHLY, CDR2 FYNNEI. CDR3 nucleotide sequence: TGTGCCAGCAGTCGGGAGTCCTCTGGAAACACCATATATTTT. It yields the protein CASSRESSGNTIYF.

This clone was detected only a few times. At the DNA level, this CDR3 is encoded by other sequences in the same sample as well. V usage is TRBV5-1 and J usage is TRBJ2-5; D remains ambiguous. From germline, CDR1 is SGHRS and CDR2 YFSETQ. Trimming took 1 base from V and 0 from J, leaving 7 bases between them. CDR3 length: 14 residues. CDR3 sequence: CASSLSPYQETQYF. DNA for the CDR3: TGCGCCAGCAGCTTGAGTCCGTACCAAGAGACCCAGTACTTC. The full variable domain, completed using reference TRBV5-1 and TRBJ2-5, is KAGVTQTPRYLIKTRGQQVTLSCSPISGHRSVSWYQQTPGQGLQFLFEYFSETQRNKGNFPGRFSGRQFSNSRSEMNVSTLELGDSALYLCASSLSPYQETQYFGPGTRLLVL.

This clone has a handful of counts. The chain carries TRBV27 and TRBJ2-7, with 10 positions matching TRBD1. The V and J ends lost 2 bases and 6 bases, in that order; junction bases with no gene match: 16. The CDR3 sequence is 18 residues long. The germline V gene has CDR1 MNHEY and CDR2 SMNVEV (reference sequence). The chain's CDR3 is CASSLPSTGDRGPGEQYF. CDR3 nucleotide sequence: TGTGCCAGCAGTTTACCTAGTACGGGAGACAGGGGGCCGGGCGAGCAGTACTTC.

The chain joins TRBV15 to TRBJ2-2; tentatively, D is TRBD2 (5 bases). The CDR3 sequence is 13 residues long. Trimming stripped 5 bases from V and 11 bases from J, with 15 bases between. The germline V gene encodes CDR1 LNHNV and CDR2 YYDKDF (reference sequence). The CDR3 sequence is CATSPGGVGELFF. The CDR3, as DNA: TGTGCCACCAGCCCCGGAGGAGTTGGTGAGCTGTTTTTT.

This clone was observed a few times. The chain carries TRBV7-2 and TRBJ2-3; D not resolved. The ends were cut back, 1 base at V and 2 bases at J, with 10 bases in the middle. Looked up from germline, CDR1 is SGHTA and CDR2 is FQGNSA. The CDR3 has 15 residues. CDR3 in DNA: TGTGCCAGCAGCTTAGTAGGGCAGGACACAGATACGCAGTATTTT. Translated, it gives CASSLVGQDTDTQYF.

This chain joins TRBV9 and TRBJ2-4; the match to TRBD1 covers 7 bases. The CDR3 is made up of 15 amino acids. The V segment lost 4 bases and the J segment 1 base; nucleotides outside the gene matches: 5. Germline V gene sequence: CDR1 SGDLS, CDR2 YYNGEE. CDR3 in DNA: TGTGCCAGCAGCACTCCACAGGGGGCCAAAAACATTCAGTACTTC. Protein sequence: CASSTPQGAKNIQYF.

The V call is TRBV9, the J call TRBJ2-2, with TRBD2 matching over 15 bases. V trimming: 3 bases; J trimming: 4 bases; junction bases outside the gene matches: 1. CDR3 length: 16 residues. Germline V gene data show CDR1 as SGDLS and CDR2 as YYNGEE. The CDR3 sequence: CASSGGLAGGTGELFF. The CDR3 DNA reads TGTGCCAGCAGCGGGGGACTAGCGGGAGGCACCGGGGAGCTGTTTTTT.

This clone has a handful of counts. The CDR3 protein is CASSLATDRSYEQYF. CDR3 coding DNA: TGCGCCAGCAGCTTGGCCACGGACAGATCCTACGAGCAGTACTTC. The genes are TRBV5-1 and TRBJ2-7; tentative D call: TRBD1 (6 bases). CDR1 and CDR2 from the germline V gene are SGHRS and YFSETQ. The CDR3 consists of 15 residues. Deletions cut 0 bases from V and 1 base from J, with 11 bases between.

This chain connects TRBV2 to TRBJ1-3; D is unresolved. V was pared by 4 bases and J by 4 bases, with 11 bases between. The CDR3 contains 14 residues. Germline CDR1 and CDR2: SNHLY and FYNNEI. In DNA, the CDR3 is TGTGCCAGCAGTGTGGGTGGAGCCGGAAACACCATATATTTT. Amino acid sequence: CASSVGGAGNTIYF.

This CDR3 is CASSLAGQQNIQYF. The CDR3 bases are TGTGCCAGCAGCTTAGCGGGACAGCAAAACATTCAGTACTTC. The V and J genes are TRBV11-2 and TRBJ2-4; TRBD1 agrees at 7 bases. In germline, CDR1 is SGHAT, CDR2 FQNNGV. Trimming removed 1 base from V and 5 bases from J; junction bases left unmatched: 2. The CDR3 is 14 residues long.

V is TRBV5-1 and J is TRBJ1-4; 10 bases are shared with TRBD1. CDR1 is SGHRS and CDR2 is YFSETQ in the germline V gene. This CDR3 comprises 17 residues. The junction had 13 bases not matched to a gene; V was cut back by 0 bases and J by 11 bases. CDR3 nucleotides: TGCGCCAGCAGCTTGGAAGGACAGGGGGTCGGTTCTGGGAAACTGTTTTTT. It yields the protein CASSLEGQGVGSGKLFF.